The 13 T cell receptor beta chains below all came from one sample that was sequenced in a study of blood T cell repertoires in COVID-19. Sequenced by immunoSEQ multiplex PCR; TCRdb stores in-frame clones only, minus some. In the table there are under 200,000 clones, roughly 85% of which are singletons. The sequencing input was peripheral blood. The receptor source for this set is a man in his 60s with acute or convalescent COVID-19.

This clone came up a few times. The chain employs TRBV28 and TRBJ2-7; 8 bases are shared with TRBD2. This CDR3 spans 16 amino acids. Germline V gene data show CDR1 as MDHEN and CDR2 as SYDVKM. The trim removed 5 bases at V and 2 bases at J, leaving 11 bases unmatched. The CDR3 DNA sequence: TGTGCCAGCAGTGAACCGATAGCGGGAAGCCCCTACGAGCAGTACTTC. This sequence encodes CASSEPIAGSPYEQYF.

The V gene is TRBV2, the J gene TRBJ2-7; D perhaps matches TRBD2 (6 bases). The germline gives CDR1 SNHLY, CDR2 FYNNEI. Trimming took off 4 bases at V and 7 bases at J, with 17 bases between the two ends. The CDR3 loop spans 14 amino acids. CDR3 nucleotides: TGTGCCAGCAGTGGGACTACCGCCTCGGGAGAGCAGTACTTC. Its translation: CASSGTTASGEQYF.

This sequence joins TRBV27 and TRBJ2-2; D is uncertain. Looked up from germline, CDR1 is MNHEY and CDR2 is SMNVEV (reference sequence). The CDR3 is made up of 13 amino acids. Trimming removed 3 bases from V and 5 bases from J, with 7 bases in between. The CDR3 loop reads CASSFQKTGELFF. CDR3 DNA: TGTGCCAGCAGTTTTCAGAAAACCGGGGAGCTGTTTTTT.

This chain links TRBV6-5 with TRBJ2-7; 8 nucleotides line up with TRBD1. CDR1 and CDR2 (germline): MNHEY, SVGAGI. V lost 10 bases and J lost 2; bases outside the gene matches: 4. The CDR3 is 12 amino acids. The DNA of the CDR3 is TGTGCCACCCTGGACAGGGCCTACGAGCAGTACTTC. This sequence encodes CATLDRAYEQYF.

This chain joins TRBV5-8 and TRBJ1-1; D is ambiguous. The CDR3 spans 13 residues. Deletions cut 3 bases from V and 0 bases from J, with 6 bases between. The germline CDR1 and CDR2 sequences are SGHTS and YDEGEE. The chain's CDR3 is CASSSRMNTEAFF. The CDR3 coding sequence is TGTGCCAGCAGCTCCCGTATGAACACTGAAGCTTTCTTT.

The chain has TRBV28 and TRBJ1-5, with unresolved D. The germline V and J ends were trimmed by 4 bases and 5 bases, with 6 bases remaining between them. CDR1 and CDR2 from the germline V gene are MDHEN and SYDVKM. The CDR3 loop spans 12 amino acids. CDR3 DNA: TGTGCCAGCAGTTGGAGCGATCAGCCCCAGCATTTT. Amino acid sequence: CASSWSDQPQHF.

V gene TRBV6-4 combines with J gene TRBJ1-5, with D possibly being TRBD1 (6 bases). The CDR3 is 16 amino acids. V shed 6 bases and J shed 0 bases, with 15 bases lying between them. Germline assignment: CDR1 MRHNA and CDR2 SNTAGT. The CDR3 reads CASREDSRYSNQPQHF. The CDR3 nucleotides read TGTGCCAGCAGGGAGGACAGTCGGTATAGCAATCAGCCCCAGCATTTT.

This clone was seen a single time. The chain uses TRBV2 and TRBJ2-7; TRBD2 is a possible D gene (6 bases). CDR1 is SNHLY, CDR2 FYNNEI, per germline. This CDR3 contains 15 residues. Trimming took off 2 bases at V and 2 bases at J, with 13 bases between the two ends. In DNA, the CDR3 is TGTGCCAGCAGTGAAACGGGAGACACAGCCTACGAGCAGTACTTC. It is translated as CASSETGDTAYEQYF.

A few counts support this clone. V usage is TRBV5-1 and J usage is TRBJ2-7; 9 positions agree with TRBD2. The CDR3 is 14 residues long. Germline V CDR1 and CDR2: SGHRS, YFSETQ. Germline trimming cut 3 bases from V and 3 bases from J; bases unmatched to any gene: 4. The CDR3 is CASSWGLADYEQYF. DNA for the CDR3: TGCGCCAGCAGCTGGGGACTAGCAGACTACGAGCAGTACTTC.

This chain uses TRBV3-1 (or the pseudogene TRBV3-2) with TRBJ2-3; the match to TRBD2 covers 7 bases. V was pared by 4 bases and J by 0 bases, with 13 bases of the junction left unmatched. The CDR3 has 18 residues. Per the germline V gene, CDR1 is LGHDT and CDR2 is YNNKEL (reference sequence). The CDR3 is CASSRLKGRGRSTDTQYF. The CDR3 DNA reads as TGTGCCAGCAGCCGCCTCAAGGGGAGGGGCAGAAGCACAGATACGCAGTATTTT.

The rearrangement joins TRBV15 to TRBJ2-5, with 9 bases that match TRBD1. J lost 3 bases, V lost 5 bases, and 1 base had no gene match. CDR1 is LNHNV and CDR2 is YYDKDF in the germline V gene (reference sequence). This CDR3 spans 13 amino acids. CDR3 sequence: CATSRDREETQYF. In DNA form, the CDR3 reads TGTGCCACCAGCCGGGACAGGGAAGAGACCCAGTACTTC.

The chain carries TRBV5-1 and TRBJ2-1; possibly TRBD2 for D (6 bases). This CDR3 is built from 13 residues. Trimming took off 7 bases at V and 7 bases at J, with 15 bases between the two ends. CDR1 is SGHRS, CDR2 YFSETQ, per germline. For the CDR3, the DNA is TGCGCCAGCCGTACCGGGAGCCTTAATGAGCAGTTCTTC. This codes for CASRTGSLNEQFF.

This chain connects TRBV10-1 to TRBJ2-1; D gene unclear. The CDR3 spans 13 residues. CDR1 and CDR2 (germline): WNHNN, SYGVQD (reference sequence). Trimming stripped 4 bases from V and 7 bases from J, with 11 bases between. CDR3 region: CASSGPAANEQFF. The CDR3 nucleotides are TGCGCCAGCAGTGGGCCCGCCGCAAATGAGCAGTTCTTC.